This record looks at one TCR beta chain sequence and its context. Other DNA sequences of this sample code for an identical CDR3. Clones were sequenced by immunoSEQ multiplex PCR, and TCRdb holds only the in-frame ones, with some missing. The table shows about 510,000 clones, with 60% to 85% occurring only once. The study drew all its donors from Caucasian adults living in Nashville, Tennessee. These data are taken from a study of shared clonotypes between healthy human individuals. The CDR3 spans 14 residues. Germline lookup yields CDR1 SGHAT and CDR2 FQNNGV. V was clipped by 5 bases and J by 4 bases; unmatched bases: 1.

The specimen was PBMCs. The rearrangement links TRBV11-2 to TRBJ2-7; 14 bases map to TRBD2. This sequence originates from a woman in her forties in good health. Some clones in this sample may be carry-over from other donors' samples. CDR3 in amino acids: CASSGTSGSYEQYF. The CDR3 DNA is TGTGCCAGCAGCGGGACTAGCGGGAGTTACGAGCAGTACTTC.